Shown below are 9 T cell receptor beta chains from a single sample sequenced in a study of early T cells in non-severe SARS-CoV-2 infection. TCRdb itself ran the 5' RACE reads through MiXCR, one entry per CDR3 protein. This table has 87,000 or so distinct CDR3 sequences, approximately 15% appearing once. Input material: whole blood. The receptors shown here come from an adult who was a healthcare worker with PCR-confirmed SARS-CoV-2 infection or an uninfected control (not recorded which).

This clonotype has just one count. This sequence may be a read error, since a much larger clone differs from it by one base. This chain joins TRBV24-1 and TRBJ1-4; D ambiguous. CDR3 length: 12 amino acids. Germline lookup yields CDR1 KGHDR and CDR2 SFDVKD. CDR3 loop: CTTMRTARKLFF. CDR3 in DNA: TGTACCACCATGCGGACGGCGCGGAAACTGTTTTTT.

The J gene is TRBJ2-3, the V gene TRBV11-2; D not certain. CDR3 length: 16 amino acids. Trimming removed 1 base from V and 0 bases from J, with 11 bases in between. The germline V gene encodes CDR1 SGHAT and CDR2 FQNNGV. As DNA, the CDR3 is TGTGCCAGCAGCTTAGGACTGGGTATTAGCACAGATACGCAGTATTTT. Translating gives CASSLGLGISTDTQYF.

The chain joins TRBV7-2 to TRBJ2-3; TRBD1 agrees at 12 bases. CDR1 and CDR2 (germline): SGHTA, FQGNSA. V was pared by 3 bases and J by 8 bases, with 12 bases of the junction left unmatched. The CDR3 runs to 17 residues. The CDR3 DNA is TGTGCCAGCAGCTTCGGACCGGCGGGACAGGGGGCGAGTACGCAGTATTTT. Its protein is CASSFGPAGQGASTQYF.

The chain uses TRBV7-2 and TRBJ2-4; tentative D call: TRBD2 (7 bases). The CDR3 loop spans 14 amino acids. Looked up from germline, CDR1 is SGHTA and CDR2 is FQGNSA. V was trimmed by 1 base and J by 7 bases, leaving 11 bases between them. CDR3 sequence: CASSLEGGANIQYF. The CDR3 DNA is TGTGCCAGCAGCTTAGAAGGGGGGGCGAACATTCAGTACTTC.

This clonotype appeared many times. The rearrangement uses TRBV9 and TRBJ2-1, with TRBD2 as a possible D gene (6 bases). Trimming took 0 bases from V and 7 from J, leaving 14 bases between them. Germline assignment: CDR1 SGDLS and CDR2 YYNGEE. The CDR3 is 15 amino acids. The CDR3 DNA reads TGTGCCAGCAGCGTAGGCGGGAACGACTGGAATGAGCAGTTCTTC. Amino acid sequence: CASSVGGNDWNEQFF.

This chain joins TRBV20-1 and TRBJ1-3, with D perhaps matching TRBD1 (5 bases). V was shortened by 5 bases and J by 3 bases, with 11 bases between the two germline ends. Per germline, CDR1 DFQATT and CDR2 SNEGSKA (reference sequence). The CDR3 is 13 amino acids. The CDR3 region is CSAQDTRGNTIYF. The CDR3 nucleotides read TGCAGTGCTCAGGACACTCGTGGAAACACCATATATTTT.

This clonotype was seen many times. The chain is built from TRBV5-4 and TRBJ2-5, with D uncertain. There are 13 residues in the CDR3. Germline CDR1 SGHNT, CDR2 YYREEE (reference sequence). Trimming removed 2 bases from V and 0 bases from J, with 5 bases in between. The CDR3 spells CASSLHNQETQYF. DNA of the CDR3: TGTGCCAGCAGCTTACATAACCAAGAGACCCAGTACTTC.

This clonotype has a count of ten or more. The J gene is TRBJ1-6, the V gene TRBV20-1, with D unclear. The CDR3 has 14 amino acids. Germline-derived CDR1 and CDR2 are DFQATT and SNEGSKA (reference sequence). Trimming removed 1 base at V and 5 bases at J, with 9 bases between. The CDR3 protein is CSARGGRDNSPLHF. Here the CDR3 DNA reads TGCAGTGCTAGAGGAGGCAGAGATAATTCACCCCTCCACTTT.

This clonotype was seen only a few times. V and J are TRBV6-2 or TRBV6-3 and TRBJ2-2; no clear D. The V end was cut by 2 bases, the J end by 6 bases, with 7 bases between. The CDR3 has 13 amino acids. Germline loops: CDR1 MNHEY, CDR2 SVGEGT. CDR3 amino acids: CASSYEGSGELFF. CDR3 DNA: TGTGCCAGCAGTTACGAAGGTTCCGGGGAGCTGTTTTTT.